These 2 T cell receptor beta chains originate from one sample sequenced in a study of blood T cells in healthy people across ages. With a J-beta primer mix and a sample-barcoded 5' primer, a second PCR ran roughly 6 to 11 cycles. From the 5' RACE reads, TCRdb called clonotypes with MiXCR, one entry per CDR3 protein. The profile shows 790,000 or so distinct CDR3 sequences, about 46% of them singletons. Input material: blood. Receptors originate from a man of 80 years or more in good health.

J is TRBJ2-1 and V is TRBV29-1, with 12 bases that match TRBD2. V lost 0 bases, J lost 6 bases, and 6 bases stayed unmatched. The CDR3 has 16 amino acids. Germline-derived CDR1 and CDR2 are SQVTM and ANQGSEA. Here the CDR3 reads CSVEEELAGGPNEQFF. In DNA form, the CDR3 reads TGCAGCGTTGAAGAAGAACTAGCGGGAGGACCCAATGAGCAGTTCTTC.

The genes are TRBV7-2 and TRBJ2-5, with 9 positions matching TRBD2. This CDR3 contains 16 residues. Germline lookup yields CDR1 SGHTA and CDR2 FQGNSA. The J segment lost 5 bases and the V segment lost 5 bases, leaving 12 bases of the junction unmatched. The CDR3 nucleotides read TGTGCCAGCAGCACCCCTAGCGGGAACGCCCCGGAGACCCAGTACTTC. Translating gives CASSTPSGNAPETQYF. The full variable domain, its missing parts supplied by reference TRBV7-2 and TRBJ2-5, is GAGVSQSPSNKVTEKGKDVELRCDPISGHTALYWYRQSLGQGLEFLIYFQGNSAPDKSGLPSDRFSAERTGGSVSTLTIQRTQQEDSAVYLCASSTPSGNAPETQYFGPGTRLLVL.